The 20 T cell receptor beta chains below all came from one sample that was sequenced in a study of blood T cell repertoires in COVID-19. Assay: immunoSEQ multiplex PCR; the TCRdb copy retains only in-frame clones and omits some. The repertoire holds a few hundred thousand clones, with less than 90% as singletons. The sequencing input was PBMCs or T cells enriched from blood (not recorded which). The receptor set was obtained from a woman in her thirties who had recovered from COVID-19.

This chain connects TRBV29-1 to TRBJ1-2; no firm D call. V dropped 2 bases and J dropped 4 bases, with 11 bases sitting between them. The length of the CDR3 is 13 residues. Germline CDR1 SQVTM, CDR2 ANQGSEA. As DNA, the CDR3 is TGCAGCGTTGAAAGTCAATCACTCTATGGCTACACCTTC. Translating it yields CSVESQSLYGYTF. The whole variable domain, filled in from reference TRBV29-1 and TRBJ1-2, reads SAVISQKPSRDICQRGTSLTIQCQVDSQVTMMFWYRQQPGQSLTLIATANQGSEATYESGFVIDKFPISRPNLTFSTLTVSNMSPEDSSIYLCSVESQSLYGYTFGSGTRLTVV.

The V gene is TRBV7-9, the J gene TRBJ2-2; 8 bases are a match to TRBD1. The CDR3 runs to 16 residues. J gave up 4 bases and V 4 bases, and 8 bases lay outside the gene matches. The germline CDR1 and CDR2 sequences are SEHNR and FQNEAQ (reference sequence). CDR3 sequence (DNA): TGTGCCAGCAGCTCCTCGACAGGGGTTGGCACCGGGGAGCTGTTTTTT. Its translation: CASSSSTGVGTGELFF.

The chain recombines TRBV2 with TRBJ1-1, with 7 bases fitting TRBD1. The CDR3 contains 13 residues. With V trimmed by 7 bases and J by 4 bases, 6 bases remained unmatched. Germline loops: CDR1 SNHLY, CDR2 FYNNEI. The CDR3 here is CASTRTGSTEAFF. In DNA, the CDR3 is TGTGCCAGCACACGGACAGGTAGCACTGAAGCTTTCTTT.

This rearrangement joins TRBV12-3 or TRBV12-4 to TRBJ2-3; D ambiguous. The CDR3 covers 13 residues. V was trimmed by 3 bases and J by 3 bases, leaving 7 bases between them. The DNA for the CDR3 is TGTGCCAGCAGTTTGGGCTTAACAGATACGCAGTATTTT. This gives the protein CASSLGLTDTQYF.

V and J are TRBV18 and TRBJ1-1; 9 bases match TRBD1. The CDR3 has 12 amino acids. Germline-derived CDR1 and CDR2 are KGHSH and LQKENI. The V and J ends lost 6 bases and 7 bases, in that order; junction bases with no gene match: 3. Written as DNA, the CDR3 is TGTGCCAGCTCCCGGGACAGGGATGAAGCTTTCTTT. Translated: CASSRDRDEAFF.

The chain has TRBV9 and TRBJ1-2; 9 bases line up with TRBD1. CDR1 and CDR2 from the germline V gene are SGDLS and YYNGEE. The CDR3 is made up of 15 amino acids. J was trimmed by 7 bases and V by 3 bases; bases with no gene match: 10. CDR3 bases: TGTGCCAGCAGCGCCGACGACAGGGGGGTGAGTGGCTACACCTTC. This translates into CASSADDRGVSGYTF.

The rearrangement joins TRBV7-9 to TRBJ1-4; D is unresolved. The CDR3 consists of 15 residues. Looked up from germline, CDR1 is SEHNR and CDR2 is FQNEAQ (reference sequence). Trimming took off 3 bases at V and 5 bases at J, with 13 bases between the two ends. This CDR3 is CASSLGSSLNEKLFF. The CDR3 coding sequence is TGTGCCAGCAGCTTGGGGAGCAGCCTAAATGAAAAACTGTTTTTT.

In DNA form, the CDR3 reads TGCAGCGTATCCGGGACATCCTACGAGCAGTACTTC. This codes for CSVSGTSYEQYF. V gene TRBV29-1 combines with J gene TRBJ2-7; TRBD1 is a possible D gene (6 bases). Germline loops: CDR1 SQVTM, CDR2 ANQGSEA. The CDR3 contains 12 residues. V gave up 6 bases and J gave up 1 base, with 10 bases separating them.

V usage is TRBV28 and J usage is TRBJ1-2; 7 nucleotides agree with TRBD1. V dropped 2 bases and J dropped 0; count of bases not matched to a gene: 9. The CDR3 covers 17 residues. Germline V gives CDR1 MDHEN, CDR2 SYDVKM. CDR3 loop: CASSLIRTGTANYGYTF. The CDR3 coding sequence is TGTGCCAGCAGTTTAATTCGGACCGGGACAGCTAACTATGGCTACACCTTC.

This clone was recorded once. The J gene is TRBJ2-2, the V gene TRBV19; 8 nucleotides agree with TRBD2. The germline gives CDR1 LNHDA, CDR2 SQIVND (reference sequence). Germline trimming cut 4 bases from V and 0 bases from J; bases unmatched to any gene: 7. The CDR3 is made up of 17 amino acids. This chain's CDR3 is CASSSGSGTANTGELFF. CDR3 in DNA: TGTGCCAGTAGTAGCGGTAGCGGGACCGCGAACACCGGGGAGCTGTTTTTT.

The rearrangement joins TRBV28 to TRBJ1-3, with D perhaps matching TRBD1 (6 bases). The CDR3 runs to 17 residues. V was trimmed by 2 bases and J by 4 bases, leaving 18 bases between them. The germline CDR1 and CDR2 sequences are MDHEN and SYDVKM. CDR3 residues: CASSLPQQGNTGNTIYF. The CDR3 region has the DNA TGTGCCAGCAGTTTACCCCAACAGGGTAATACCGGAAACACCATATATTTT.

The CDR3 DNA sequence: TGTGCCAGCAGGACAGCATCAAATCAGCCCCAGCATTTT. Protein: CASRTASNQPQHF. The chain uses TRBV7-2 and TRBJ1-5; weak D call: TRBD1 (5 bases). The CDR3 contains 13 residues. V shed 6 bases and J shed 4 bases, with 10 bases lying between them. The germline V gene encodes CDR1 SGHTA and CDR2 FQGNSA.

Turning to this clone: At one end the junction does not follow the germline gene, possibly because of a read error. The gene calls are TRBV7-7 and TRBJ1-3; 7 bases match TRBD1. Germline V gene sequence: CDR1 SSHAT, CDR2 FNYEAQ (reference sequence). The CDR3 is 15 residues long. The CDR3 region has the DNA TGTGCTAGCAGCTTAACCCCGGGACAGGGAAACACCATATATTTT. Its translation: CASSLTPGQGNTIYF.

The chain is built from TRBV5-5 and TRBJ1-5; unclear D gene. The germline gives CDR1 SGHKS, CDR2 YYEKEE (reference sequence). The CDR3 totals 16 residues. V was clipped by 1 base and J by 0 bases, with 11 bases between them. DNA for the CDR3: TGTGCCAGCAGCTTGAGCATAAGTTATAGCAATCAGCCCCAGCATTTT. Translated: CASSLSISYSNQPQHF.

This chain uses TRBV2 with TRBJ2-1; maybe TRBD2 (5 bases). The germline V and J ends were trimmed by 7 bases and 9 bases, with 16 bases remaining between them. Germline V lookup: CDR1 SNHLY, CDR2 FYNNEI. The CDR3 has 13 amino acids. For the CDR3, the DNA is TGTGCCAGCAACGGGGAGTTTAGTGGTGAGCAGTTCTTC. Its protein is CASNGEFSGEQFF.

The V call is TRBV15, the J call TRBJ2-3; 8 bases are shared with TRBD2. Germline CDR1 is LNHNV and CDR2 is YYDKDF (reference sequence). Trimming at V came to 4 bases and at J to 2 bases, leaving 8 bases not matched to a gene. This CDR3 has 16 residues. CDR3 protein: CATSKRGLDNTDTQYF. For the CDR3, the DNA is TGTGCCACCAGCAAACGGGGACTAGACAACACAGATACGCAGTATTTT.

The chain uses TRBV18 and TRBJ1-3, with a possible D match to TRBD1 (6 bases). Germline loops: CDR1 KGHSH, CDR2 LQKENI. V lost 4 bases, J lost 0 bases, and 16 bases lay in between. This CDR3 has 17 amino acids. CDR3 loop: CASSLPSLRGSGNTIYF. In DNA form, the CDR3 reads TGTGCCAGCTCACTCCCCTCACTCAGGGGCTCTGGAAACACCATATATTTT.

This clone was picked up a small number of times. The chain joins TRBV19 to TRBJ1-4, with a possible D match to TRBD1 (5 bases). The germline V gene has CDR1 LNHDA and CDR2 SQIVND (reference sequence). V was clipped by 7 bases and J by 3 bases, with 12 bases between them. The CDR3 covers 14 residues. This CDR3 reads CASKDGASNEKLFF. DNA for the CDR3: TGTGCCAGTAAGGATGGGGCATCTAATGAAAAACTGTTTTTT. Full variable domain (outside the CDR3, taken from reference TRBV19 and TRBJ1-4): DGGITQSPKYLFRKEGQNVTLSCEQNLNHDAMYWYRQDPGQGLRLIYYSQIVNDFQKGDIAEGYSVSREKKESFPLTVTSAQKNPTAFYLCASKDGASNEKLFFGSGTQLSVL.

V usage is TRBV2 and J usage is TRBJ2-7; D is undetermined. Per the germline V gene, CDR1 is SNHLY and CDR2 is FYNNEI. The germline V and J ends were trimmed by 6 bases and 4 bases, with 7 bases remaining between them. This CDR3 region has 11 residues. The DNA for the CDR3 is TGTGCCAGCAGCGTCGGGTACGAGCAGTACTTC. This gives the protein CASSVGYEQYF.

The gene calls are TRBV9 and TRBJ2-2; D is possibly TRBD2 (5 bases). This CDR3 spans 17 amino acids. The germline CDR1 and CDR2 sequences are SGDLS and YYNGEE. V lost 4 bases, J lost 0 bases, and 16 bases lay in between. This CDR3 reads CASSPREGEANTGELFF. Here the CDR3 DNA reads TGTGCCAGCAGCCCCCGCGAGGGCGAAGCGAACACCGGGGAGCTGTTTTTT.